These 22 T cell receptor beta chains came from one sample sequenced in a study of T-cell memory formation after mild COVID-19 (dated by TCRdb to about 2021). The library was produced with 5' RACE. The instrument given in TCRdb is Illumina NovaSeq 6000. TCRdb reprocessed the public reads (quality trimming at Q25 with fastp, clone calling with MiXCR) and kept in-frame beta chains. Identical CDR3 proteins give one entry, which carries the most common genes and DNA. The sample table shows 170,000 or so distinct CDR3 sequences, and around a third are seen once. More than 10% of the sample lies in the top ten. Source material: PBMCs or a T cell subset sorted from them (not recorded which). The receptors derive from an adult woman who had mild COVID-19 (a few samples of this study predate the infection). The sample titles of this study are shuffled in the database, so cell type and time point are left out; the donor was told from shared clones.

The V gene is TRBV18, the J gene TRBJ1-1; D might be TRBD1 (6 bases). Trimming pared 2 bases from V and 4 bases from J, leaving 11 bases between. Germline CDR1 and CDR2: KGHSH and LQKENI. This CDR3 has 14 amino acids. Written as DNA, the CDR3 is TGTGCCAGCTCACCAAGTCGAGGGGGCACTGAAGCTTTCTTT. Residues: CASSPSRGGTEAFF.

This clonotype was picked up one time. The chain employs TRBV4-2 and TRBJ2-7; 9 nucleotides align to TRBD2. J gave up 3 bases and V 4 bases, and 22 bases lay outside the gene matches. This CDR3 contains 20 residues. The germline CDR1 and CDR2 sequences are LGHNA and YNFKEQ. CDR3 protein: CASSPALAGWMATFFYEQYF. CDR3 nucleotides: TGTGCCAGCAGCCCCGCGCTAGCGGGATGGATGGCCACATTCTTCTACGAGCAGTACTTC.

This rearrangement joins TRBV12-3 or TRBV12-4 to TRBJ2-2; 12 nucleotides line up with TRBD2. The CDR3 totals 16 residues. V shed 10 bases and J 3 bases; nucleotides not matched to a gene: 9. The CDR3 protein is CATRLAGVGDTGELFF. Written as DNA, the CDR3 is TGTGCCACGAGACTAGCGGGGGTCGGGGACACCGGGGAGCTGTTTTTT.

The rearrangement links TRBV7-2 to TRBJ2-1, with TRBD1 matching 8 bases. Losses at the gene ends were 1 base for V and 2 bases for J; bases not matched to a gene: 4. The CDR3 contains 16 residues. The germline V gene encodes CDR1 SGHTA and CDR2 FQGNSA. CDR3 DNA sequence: TGTGCCAGCAGCTTAGACAGGGGGACCACCTACAATGAGCAGTTCTTC. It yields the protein CASSLDRGTTYNEQFF.

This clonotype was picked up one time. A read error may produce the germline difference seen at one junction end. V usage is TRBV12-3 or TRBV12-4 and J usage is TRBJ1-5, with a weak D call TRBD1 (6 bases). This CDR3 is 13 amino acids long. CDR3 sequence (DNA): TGTGCCAGCACCGGGACAAGTCATCATCCCCAGCATTTT. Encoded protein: CASTGTSHHPQHF.

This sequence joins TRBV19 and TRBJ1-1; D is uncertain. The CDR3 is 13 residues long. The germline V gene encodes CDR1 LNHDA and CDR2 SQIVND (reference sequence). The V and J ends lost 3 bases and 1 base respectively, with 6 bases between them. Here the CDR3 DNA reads TGTGCCAGTAGTATTGGAGAGAACACTGAAGCTTTCTTT. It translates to CASSIGENTEAFF.

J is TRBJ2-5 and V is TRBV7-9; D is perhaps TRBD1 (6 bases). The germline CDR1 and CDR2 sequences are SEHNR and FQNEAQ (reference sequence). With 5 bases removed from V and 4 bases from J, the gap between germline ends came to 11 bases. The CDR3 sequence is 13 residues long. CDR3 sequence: CASSVRGRETQYF. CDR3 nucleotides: TGTGCCAGCAGCGTCAGGGGTCGAGAGACCCAGTACTTC.

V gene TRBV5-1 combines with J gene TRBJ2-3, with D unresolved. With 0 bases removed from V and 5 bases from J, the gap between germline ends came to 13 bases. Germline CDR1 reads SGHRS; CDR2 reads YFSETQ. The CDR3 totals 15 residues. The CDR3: CASSLAMGNGDTQYF. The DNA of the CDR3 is TGCGCCAGCAGCTTGGCTATGGGGAATGGAGATACGCAGTATTTT. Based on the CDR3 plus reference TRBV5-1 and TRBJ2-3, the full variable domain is KAGVTQTPRYLIKTRGQQVTLSCSPISGHRSVSWYQQTPGQGLQFLFEYFSETQRNKGNFPGRFSGRQFSNSRSEMNVSTLELGDSALYLCASSLAMGNGDTQYFGPGTRLTVL.

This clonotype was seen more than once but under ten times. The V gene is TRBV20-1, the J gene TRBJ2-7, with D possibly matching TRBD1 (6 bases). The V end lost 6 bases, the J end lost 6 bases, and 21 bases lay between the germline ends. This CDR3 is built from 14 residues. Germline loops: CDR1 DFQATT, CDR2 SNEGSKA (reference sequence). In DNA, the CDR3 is TGCAGTGCCTTGGAACGGGGACATCGTCGCGAGCAGTACTTC. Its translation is CSALERGHRREQYF.

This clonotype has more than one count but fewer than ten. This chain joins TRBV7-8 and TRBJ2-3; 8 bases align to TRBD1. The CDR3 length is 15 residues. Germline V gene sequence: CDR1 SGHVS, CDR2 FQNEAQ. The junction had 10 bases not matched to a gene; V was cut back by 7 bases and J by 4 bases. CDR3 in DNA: TGTGCCAGCACCTCGCCTCAGGGGGCCCCAGATACGCAGTATTTT. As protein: CASTSPQGAPDTQYF.

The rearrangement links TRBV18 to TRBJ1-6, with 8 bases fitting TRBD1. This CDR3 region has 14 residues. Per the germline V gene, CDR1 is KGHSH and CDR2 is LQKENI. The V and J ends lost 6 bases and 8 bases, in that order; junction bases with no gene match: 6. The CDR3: CASSQLQGDSPLHF. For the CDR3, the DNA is TGTGCCAGCTCTCAGCTACAGGGGGATTCACCCCTCCACTTT.

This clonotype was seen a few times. The chain's CDR3 is CASRGLAVRTDTQYF. The CDR3 DNA is TGTGCCAGCAGGGGACTAGCGGTGAGGACAGATACGCAGTATTTT. The chain links TRBV6-2 or TRBV6-3 to TRBJ2-3; 11 bases line up with TRBD2. The germline gives CDR1 MNHEY, CDR2 SVGEGT. This CDR3 comprises 15 residues. Germline trimming cut 6 bases from V and 3 bases from J; bases unmatched to any gene: 5.

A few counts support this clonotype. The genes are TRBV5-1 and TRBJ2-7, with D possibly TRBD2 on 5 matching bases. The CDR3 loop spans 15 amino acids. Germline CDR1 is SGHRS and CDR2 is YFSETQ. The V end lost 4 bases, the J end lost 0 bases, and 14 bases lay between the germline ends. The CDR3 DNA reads TGCGCCAGCAGCGATTGGACTTCGAGCTCCTACGAGCAGTACTTC. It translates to CASSDWTSSSYEQYF.

CDR3 DNA sequence: TGTGCCAGTAGTATAGGCCACGGGACTAACTACAATGAGCAGTTCTTC. Encoded protein: CASSIGHGTNYNEQFF. The chain employs TRBV19 and TRBJ2-1; TRBD2 matches at 7 bases. This CDR3 region has 16 residues. Trimming cost V 1 base and J 3 bases; bases outside gene matches: 6. The germline gives CDR1 LNHDA, CDR2 SQIVND (reference sequence).

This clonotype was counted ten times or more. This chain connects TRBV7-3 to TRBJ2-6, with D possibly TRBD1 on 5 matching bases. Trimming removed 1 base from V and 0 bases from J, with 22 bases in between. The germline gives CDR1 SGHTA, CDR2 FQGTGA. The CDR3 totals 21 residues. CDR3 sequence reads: CASSLNGLGAGFGSGANVLTF. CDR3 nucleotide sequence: TGTGCCAGCAGCTTAAACGGGCTAGGGGCAGGGTTTGGCTCTGGGGCCAACGTCCTGACTTTC.

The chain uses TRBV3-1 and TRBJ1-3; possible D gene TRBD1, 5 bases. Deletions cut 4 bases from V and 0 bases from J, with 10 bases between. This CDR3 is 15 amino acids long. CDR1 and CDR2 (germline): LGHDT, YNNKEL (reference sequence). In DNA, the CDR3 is TGTGCCAGCAGCCCGCAGGGCCTCTCTGGAAACACCATATATTTT. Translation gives CASSPQGLSGNTIYF. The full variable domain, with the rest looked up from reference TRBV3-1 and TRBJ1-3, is DTAVSQTPKYLVTQMGNDKSIKCEQNLGHDTMYWYKQDSKKFLKIMFSYNNKELIINETVPNRFSPKSPDKAHLNLHINSLELGDSAVYFCASSPQGLSGNTIYFGEGSWLTVV.

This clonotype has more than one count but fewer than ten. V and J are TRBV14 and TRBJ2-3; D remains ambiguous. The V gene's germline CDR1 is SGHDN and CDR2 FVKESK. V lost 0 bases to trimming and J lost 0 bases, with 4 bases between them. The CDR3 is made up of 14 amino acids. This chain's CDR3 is CASSQETSTDTQYF. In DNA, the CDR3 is TGTGCCAGCAGCCAAGAGACTAGCACAGATACGCAGTATTTT.

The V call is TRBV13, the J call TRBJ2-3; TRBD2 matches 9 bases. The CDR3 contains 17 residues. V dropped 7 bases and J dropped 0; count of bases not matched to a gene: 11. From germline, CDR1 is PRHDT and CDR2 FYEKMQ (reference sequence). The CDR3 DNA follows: TGTGCCAGCACCATAGGCCTAGCGGGACGTAGCACAGATACGCAGTATTTT. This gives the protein CASTIGLAGRSTDTQYF. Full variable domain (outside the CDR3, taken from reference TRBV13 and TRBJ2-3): AAGVIQSPRHLIKEKRETATLKCYPIPRHDTVYWYQQGPGQDPQFLISFYEKMQSDKGSIPDRFSAQQFSDYHSELNMSSLELGDSALYFCASTIGLAGRSTDTQYFGPGTRLTVL.

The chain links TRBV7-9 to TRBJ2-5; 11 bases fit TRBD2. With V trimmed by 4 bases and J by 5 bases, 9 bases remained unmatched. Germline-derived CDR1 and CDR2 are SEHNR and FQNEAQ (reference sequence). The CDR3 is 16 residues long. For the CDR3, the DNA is TGTGCCAGCAGCTCGAATAGCGGGAGGGCCCGGGAGACCCAGTACTTC. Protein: CASSSNSGRARETQYF.

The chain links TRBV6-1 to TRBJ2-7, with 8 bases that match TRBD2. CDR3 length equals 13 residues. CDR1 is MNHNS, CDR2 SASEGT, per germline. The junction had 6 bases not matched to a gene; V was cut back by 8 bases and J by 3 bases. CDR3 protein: CASAREGYYEQYF. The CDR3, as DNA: TGTGCCAGCGCCCGGGAGGGCTACTACGAGCAGTACTTC.

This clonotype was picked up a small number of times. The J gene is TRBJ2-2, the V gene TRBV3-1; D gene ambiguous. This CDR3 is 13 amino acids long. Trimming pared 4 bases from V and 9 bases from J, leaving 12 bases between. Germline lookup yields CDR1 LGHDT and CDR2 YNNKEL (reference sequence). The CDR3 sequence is CASSLLRGRELFF. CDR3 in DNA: TGTGCCAGCAGCCTCCTACGAGGAAGGGAGCTGTTTTTT. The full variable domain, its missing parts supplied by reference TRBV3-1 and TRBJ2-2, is DTAVSQTPKYLVTQMGNDKSIKCEQNLGHDTMYWYKQDSKKFLKIMFSYNNKELIINETVPNRFSPKSPDKAHLNLHINSLELGDSAVYFCASSLLRGRELFFGEGSRLTVL.

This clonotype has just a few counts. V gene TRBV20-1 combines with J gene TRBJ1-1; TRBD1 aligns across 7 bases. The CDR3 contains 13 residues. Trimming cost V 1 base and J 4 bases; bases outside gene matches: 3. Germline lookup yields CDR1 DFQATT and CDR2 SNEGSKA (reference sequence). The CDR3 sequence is CSARAGTATEAFF. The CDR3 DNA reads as TGCAGTGCTAGAGCTGGGACAGCCACTGAAGCTTTCTTT.